Following are 19 T cell receptor beta chains from one sample sequenced in a study of blood T cells in healthy people across ages. A second PCR of 7 to 11 cycles used a sample-barcoded 5' primer and a J-beta primer mix. TCRdb passed the 5' RACE reads through MiXCR, listing each CDR3 protein once. The data hold 1.6 million or so distinct CDR3 sequences, with about 32% observed a single time. The sample consisted of blood. The receptors were gathered from a young woman in good health.

The J gene is TRBJ1-1, the V gene TRBV7-9; D is ambiguous. The germline CDR1 and CDR2 sequences are SEHNR and FQNEAQ (reference sequence). This CDR3 has 14 amino acids. V gave up 1 base and J gave up 2 bases, with 8 bases separating them. The CDR3 DNA sequence: TGTGCCAGCAGCTTAGAGCTAGTTAACACTGAAGCTTTCTTT. This codes for CASSLELVNTEAFF.

V usage is TRBV12-3 or TRBV12-4 and J usage is TRBJ2-2; TRBD2 matches 14 bases. This CDR3 spans 15 amino acids. V trimming: 6 bases; J trimming: 7 bases; junction bases outside the gene matches: 4. Here the CDR3 reads CASSHGTSGGGELFF. The CDR3 DNA reads as TGTGCCAGCAGCCACGGGACTAGCGGGGGCGGGGAGCTGTTTTTT.

This clonotype occurred a few times. The CDR3 sequence: CASSPVGTQNTGELFF. The CDR3 DNA follows: TGCGCCAGCAGCCCGGTAGGGACCCAGAACACCGGGGAGCTGTTTTTT. The chain is built from TRBV5-1 and TRBJ2-2; D possibly matches TRBD1 or TRBD2 (5 bases each). Deletions cut 4 bases from V and 1 base from J, with 14 bases between. The CDR3 consists of 16 residues. CDR1 and CDR2 from the germline V gene are SGHRS and YFSETQ.

This clonotype appeared once. The J gene is TRBJ1-6, the V gene TRBV27, with D perhaps matching TRBD1 (5 bases). The V end was cut by 0 bases, the J end by 4 bases, with 19 bases between. Germline V gene data show CDR1 as MNHEY and CDR2 as SMNVEV (reference sequence). The CDR3 spans 19 residues. DNA of the CDR3: TGTGCCAGCAGTTTATCGATAAATCGGGCGGGACTGTATAATTCACCCCTCCACTTT. It translates to CASSLSINRAGLYNSPLHF.

V and J are TRBV12-5 and TRBJ2-1; 9 bases match TRBD1. V was clipped by 1 base and J by 2 bases; unmatched bases: 0. Germline CDR1 is LGHNT and CDR2 is FRNRAP. There are 15 residues in the CDR3. The CDR3 DNA sequence: TGTGCTAGTGGTTTGGGGGACAGGGCCTACAATGAGCAGTTCTTC. Residues: CASGLGDRAYNEQFF. Full variable domain (outside the CDR3, taken from reference TRBV12-5 and TRBJ2-1): DARVTQTPRHKVTEMGQEVTMRCQPILGHNTVFWYRQTMMQGLELLAYFRNRAPLDDSGMPKDRFSAEMPDATLATLKIQPSEPRDSAVYFCASGLGDRAYNEQFFGPGTRLTVL.

This clonotype was counted many times. V is TRBV20-1 and J is TRBJ2-7; TRBD2 aligns across 7 bases. Unmatched junction bases numbered 9, after V lost 0 bases and J lost 7 bases. Germline CDR1 and CDR2: DFQATT and SNEGSKA (reference sequence). This CDR3 is built from 14 residues. CDR3 coding DNA: TGCAGTGCTAGAGACGAGGTCTGGGGAGGGGAGCAGTACTTC. It is translated as CSARDEVWGGEQYF.

The chain joins TRBV20-1 to TRBJ1-2, with a weak D call TRBD1 (5 bases). V gave up 1 base and J gave up 4 bases, with 16 bases separating them. CDR1 is DFQATT and CDR2 is SNEGSKA in the germline V gene (reference sequence). The CDR3 sequence is 15 residues long. CDR3 sequence reads: CSARALSGGGYGYTF. The CDR3 DNA reads TGCAGTGCTAGAGCCTTGTCGGGGGGGGGCTATGGCTACACCTTC.

The rearrangement uses TRBV11-2 and TRBJ2-7; 12 bases are a match to TRBD2. Near its end, the DNA agrees better with TRBJ2-5, so the J call may be wrong. In germline, CDR1 is SGHAT, CDR2 FQNNGV. CDR3 length equals 17 residues. CDR3 bases: TGTGCCAGCAGCTTAGGGCTAGCGGGGGGGCCTAAAGAGACCCAGTACTTC. Translated: CASSLGLAGGPKETQYF.

V and J are TRBV11-2 and TRBJ2-1; D is unresolved. Trimming removed 3 bases from V and 2 bases from J, with 8 bases in between. The CDR3 has 14 residues. Germline assignment: CDR1 SGHAT and CDR2 FQNNGV. CDR3 in amino acids: CASSFALTYNEQFF. DNA of the CDR3: TGTGCCAGCAGCTTCGCACTTACCTACAATGAGCAGTTCTTC.

CDR3 nucleotides: TGCAGTGCAGCGATTCCTGGAAGCAATCAGCCCCAGCATTTT. Residues: CSAAIPGSNQPQHF. The gene calls are TRBV20-1 and TRBJ1-5; no firm D call. Germline V lookup: CDR1 DFQATT, CDR2 SNEGSKA (reference sequence). The CDR3 contains 14 residues. Between the trimmed V and J ends, which lost 6 bases and 1 base, there was a span of 13 bases.

J is TRBJ1-4 and V is TRBV5-1, with TRBD1 matching 7 bases. CDR3 length: 17 amino acids. CDR1 and CDR2 from the germline V gene are SGHRS and YFSETQ. Trimming took 0 bases from V and 7 from J; bases not matched to a gene: 12. CDR3 nucleotide sequence: TGCGCCAGCAGCTTGGAAGGGGGCGCAAATTGGGGTGAAAAACTGTTTTTT. The encoded protein is CASSLEGGANWGEKLFF. The full variable domain, rest sourced from reference TRBV5-1 and TRBJ1-4, is KAGVTQTPRYLIKTRGQQVTLSCSPISGHRSVSWYQQTPGQGLQFLFEYFSETQRNKGNFPGRFSGRQFSNSRSEMNVSTLELGDSALYLCASSLEGGANWGEKLFFGSGTQLSVL.

This clonotype was detected a few times. The chain employs TRBV15 and TRBJ1-5, with D hard to call. This CDR3 has 15 amino acids. CDR1 is LNHNV and CDR2 is YYDKDF in the germline V gene (reference sequence). V dropped 3 bases and J dropped 9 bases, with 18 bases sitting between them. The CDR3 nucleotides read TGTGCCACCAGCAGGACGGGAGCCCCGTTAGCGCCCCAGCATTTT. Its translation is CATSRTGAPLAPQHF.

The chain couples TRBV24-1 to TRBJ1-5; 8 bases fit TRBD1. The CDR3 spans 16 residues. The germline V gene has CDR1 KGHDR and CDR2 SFDVKD. V lost 3 bases and J lost 3; bases outside the gene matches: 6. The CDR3 DNA is TGTGCCACCAGTGATAAAGGACAGGGAGCCAATCAGCCCCAGCATTTT. Its protein is CATSDKGQGANQPQHF.

The chain joins TRBV27 to TRBJ2-3; perhaps D is TRBD1 or TRBD2 (5 bases each). This CDR3 spans 17 amino acids. Germline CDR1 reads MNHEY; CDR2 reads SMNVEV (reference sequence). Trimming left V 2 bases short and J 1 base short, with 16 bases between. The CDR3 sequence: CASSLTGTNRGTDTQYF. CDR3 DNA: TGTGCCAGCAGTTTAACCGGGACGAATCGAGGCACAGATACGCAGTATTTT.

The V gene is TRBV15, the J gene TRBJ2-7, with unresolved D. Deletions cut 1 base from V and 2 bases from J, with 9 bases between. Per germline, CDR1 LNHNV and CDR2 YYDKDF (reference sequence). This CDR3 contains 14 residues. CDR3 bases: TGTGCCACCAGCAGAGTTGACTCACCCTACGAGCAGTACTTC. Protein sequence: CATSRVDSPYEQYF. Based on the CDR3 plus reference TRBV15 and TRBJ2-7, the full variable domain is DAMVIQNPRYQVTQFGKPVTLSCSQTLNHNVMYWYQQKSSQAPKLLFHYYDKDFNNEADTPDNFQSRRPNTSFCFLDIRSPGLGDTAMYLCATSRVDSPYEQYFGPGTRLTVT.

About this clonotype: This may be a read error: a much more frequent sequence differs by one nucleotide. The chain employs TRBV12-3 or TRBV12-4 and TRBJ2-2, with D perhaps TRBD1 or TRBD2 (6 bases each). This CDR3 contains 15 residues. The chain's CDR3 is CASSRQAPNTGGLFF. The CDR3, as DNA: TGTGCCAGCAGTCGACAGGCCCCGAACACCGGGGGGCTGTTTTTT.

The genes are TRBV15 and TRBJ2-3; 7 bases are shared with TRBD1. The junction had 6 bases not matched to a gene; V was cut back by 5 bases and J by 1 base. The CDR3 is 15 residues long. Germline CDR1 is LNHNV and CDR2 is YYDKDF (reference sequence). The DNA for the CDR3 is TGTGCCACCAGCGAAACTGGACAGGGCACAGATACGCAGTATTTT. As protein: CATSETGQGTDTQYF. The full variable domain, rest sourced from reference TRBV15 and TRBJ2-3, is DAMVIQNPRYQVTQFGKPVTLSCSQTLNHNVMYWYQQKSSQAPKLLFHYYDKDFNNEADTPDNFQSRRPNTSFCFLDIRSPGLGDTAMYLCATSETGQGTDTQYFGPGTRLTVL.

The rearrangement links TRBV20-1 to TRBJ2-3, with D possibly matching TRBD1 (6 bases). Germline CDR1 DFQATT, CDR2 SNEGSKA (reference sequence). This CDR3 comprises 12 residues. The DNA of the CDR3 is TGCAGGGCCAGGGGCCGCTCAGATACGCAGTATTTT. Translation: CRARGRSDTQYF.

This clonotype was seen only a few times. The chain is built from TRBV5-1 and TRBJ2-6; D gene unclear. The V end lost 6 bases, the J end lost 4 bases, and 14 bases lay between the germline ends. Germline V gene data show CDR1 as SGHRS and CDR2 as YFSETQ. The CDR3 sequence is 15 residues long. The CDR3 nucleotides are TGCGCCAGCACCCAGGCAGGCGCCGGGGCCAACGTCCTGACTTTC. Protein product: CASTQAGAGANVLTF.